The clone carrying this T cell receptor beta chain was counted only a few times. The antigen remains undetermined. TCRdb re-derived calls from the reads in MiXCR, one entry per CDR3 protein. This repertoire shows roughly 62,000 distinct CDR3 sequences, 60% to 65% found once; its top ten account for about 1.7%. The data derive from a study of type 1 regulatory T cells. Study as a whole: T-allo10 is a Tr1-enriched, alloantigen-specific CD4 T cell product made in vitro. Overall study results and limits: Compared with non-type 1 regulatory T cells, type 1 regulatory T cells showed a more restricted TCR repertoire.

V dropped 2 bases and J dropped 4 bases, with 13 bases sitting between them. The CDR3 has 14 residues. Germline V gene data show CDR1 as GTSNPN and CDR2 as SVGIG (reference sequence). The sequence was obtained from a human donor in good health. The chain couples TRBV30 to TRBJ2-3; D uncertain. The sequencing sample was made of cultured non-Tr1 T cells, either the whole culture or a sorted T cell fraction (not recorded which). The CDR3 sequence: CAWSLFRQADTQYF. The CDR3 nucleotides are TGTGCCTGGAGTCTCTTTAGGCAGGCAGATACGCAGTATTTT.